The following is a T cell receptor beta chain sequence with its context. This sample was included in a study of beta chain features in type 1 diabetes. V shed 6 bases and J shed 4 bases, with 12 bases lying between them. The CDR3 is 13 residues long. The germline gives CDR1 MDHEN, CDR2 SYDVKM. cDNA synthesis used the whole RNA isolate, giving expressed TCRB sequences. Using immunoSEQ multiplex PCR, the repertoire was profiled, and TCRdb retains in-frame clones only, with some absent. Altogether hundreds of thousands of clones are present, around 15% being singletons, with the ten largest covering about 0.097%.

The chain links TRBV28 to TRBJ1-2; the D is unclear. This TCR derives from a man aged 18 to 35 in good health. The specimen sequenced was naive CD4+ T cells from blood. The CDR3 region has the DNA TGTGCCAGCAGCCTAGGAGGCACCTATGGCTACACCTTC. This codes for CASSLGGTYGYTF.